Sequencing of this T cell receptor (beta chain) was carried out in a study of CD8+ T cells in alopecia areata. Germline V gene data show CDR1 as SGHTA and CDR2 as FQGNSA. The CDR3 runs to 15 residues. V gave up 5 bases and J gave up 2 bases; unmatched junction bases: 5. Reverse transcription of extracted RNA yielded cDNA, which provided the sequencing template. The method was immunoSEQ multiplex PCR; TCRdb's version includes in-frame clones alone and lacks a portion of them. The data show about 160,000 clones, with about two thirds seen just once and around 0.9% held by the top ten. Treatment indicated: oral pan-JAK inhibitor, 5-10 mg twice daily. From alopecia areata patients, lesional scalp punch biopsies and peripheral blood were collected.

This chain joins TRBV7-2 and TRBJ1-2; TRBD1 aligns across 10 bases. The sequence was collected from a human donor with alopecia areata. The sample consisted of CD4+ T cells sorted from blood, taken at week 4, from a patient treated with tofacitinib. For the CDR3, the DNA is TGTGCCAGCAGCCAGAGACAGGGGGCGAACTATGGCTACACCTTC. As protein: CASSQRQGANYGYTF.